The sequence of this TCR beta chain was determined in a study of beta chain features in type 1 diabetes. Germline values: CDR1 GTSNPN, CDR2 SVGIG (reference sequence). CDR3 length: 13 amino acids. Trimming removed 0 bases from V and 4 bases from J, with 4 bases in between. Isolated RNA was reverse transcribed in full, so expressed TCRB transcripts were sequenced. Here immunoSEQ multiplex PCR was the method, and the copy in TCRdb shows in-frame clones only, minus some. The profile shows around 250,000 clones, about 25% of them singletons. CD45RO/CCR7/CD25/CD127/CD95/CD27 staining was used to isolate CD4+ naive, central memory, regulatory and stem cell-like memory cells by sorting.

This sequence originates from a man aged 25 to 40 in good health. The specimen sequenced was central memory CD4+ T cells from blood. V gene TRBV30 combines with J gene TRBJ2-6; D gene uncertain. Here the CDR3 DNA reads TGTGCCTGGAGTGTACGGGGGGCCAACGTCCTGACTTTC. It specifies CAWSVRGANVLTF. The entire variable domain, with the rest obtained from reference TRBV30 and TRBJ2-6, is as follows: SQTIHQWPATLVQPVGSPLSLECTVEGTSNPNLYWYRQAAGRGLQLLFYSVGIGQISSEVPQNLSASRPQDRQFILSSKKLLLSDSGFYLCAWSVRGANVLTFGAGSRLTVL.